Below are 26 T cell receptor beta chains sequenced from a single sample in a study of shared T cell receptors in the human thymus (dated by TCRdb to about 2021). The receptor library was made with the immunoSEQ multiplex PCR assay. The source is immuneACCESS, and TCRdb retained only in-frame sequences with V and J called. Part of the clones is not carried over; for the studies checked, unresolved V genes explain less than half of this, and the remainder is unexplained. The sample table contains about 610,000 clones; only one count was recorded for approximately 87% of them. Clones ranked in the top ten supply around 0.0099% of the sample. These same records also appear under a second study, on human thymus T cells.

The sequencing input was thymocytes. The source of these receptors is a boy younger than two with a congenital heart defect. Donor details come from another sample of the same person, matched by shared clones.

The rearrangement links TRBV7-9 to TRBJ2-5, with D perhaps TRBD1 (5 bases). TRBJ2-7 explains the end of the DNA better; the J call may be wrong. This CDR3 has 14 residues. In germline, CDR1 is SEHNR, CDR2 FQNEAQ (reference sequence). The CDR3 DNA reads as TGTGCCAGCACATCAAACATAGGGGCCTACGAGCAGTACTTC. It specifies CASTSNIGAYEQYF.

The chain has TRBV5-4 and TRBJ1-1; 9 positions match TRBD1. CDR1 is SGHNT, CDR2 YYREEE, per germline (reference sequence). V dropped 4 bases and J dropped 4; count of bases not matched to a gene: 11. The CDR3 has 16 amino acids. CDR3 coding DNA: TGTGCCAGCAGCATCCGGGACAGGGAGAGGGGCACTGAAGCTTTCTTT. It is translated as CASSIRDRERGTEAFF. The complete variable domain, with remaining parts taken from reference TRBV5-4 and TRBJ1-1, reads ETGVTQSPTHLIKTRGQQVTLRCSSQSGHNTVSWYQQALGQGPQFIFQYYREEENGRGNFPPRFSGLQFPNYSSELNVNALELDDSALYLCASSIRDRERGTEAFFGQGTRLTVV.

The chain uses TRBV5-4 and TRBJ2-1, with D tentatively TRBD1 (6 bases). The length of the CDR3 is 14 residues. CDR1 and CDR2 (germline): SGHNT, YYREEE (reference sequence). With 3 bases removed from V and 8 bases from J, the gap between germline ends came to 15 bases. The CDR3 nucleotides are TGTGCCAGCAGCTCGTACGTGGGGGCAGATGAGCAGTTCTTC. It codes for CASSSYVGADEQFF.

The chain couples TRBV6-5 to TRBJ1-2; a possible D gene is TRBD1 (5 bases). The germline CDR1 and CDR2 sequences are MNHEY and SVGAGI. V gave up 7 bases and J gave up 1 base, with 16 bases separating them. This CDR3 region has 15 residues. Here the CDR3 reads CASTFRGVDNYGYTF. The CDR3 nucleotides read TGTGCCAGCACCTTCCGGGGGGTAGATAACTATGGCTACACCTTC.

The chain employs TRBV28 and TRBJ2-1; no reliable D call. V was pared by 3 bases and J by 7 bases, with 4 bases between. Germline-derived CDR1 and CDR2 are MDHEN and SYDVKM. There are 11 residues in the CDR3. CDR3 nucleotides: TGTGCCAGCAGTTTGCGTAATGAGCAGTTCTTC. This codes for CASSLRNEQFF.

The V gene is TRBV11-2, the J gene TRBJ2-7; 10 bases are shared with TRBD2. The J segment lost 1 base and the V segment lost 7 bases, leaving 16 bases of the junction unmatched. This CDR3 has 18 residues. Germline V CDR1 and CDR2: SGHAT, FQNNGV. For the CDR3, the DNA is TGTGCCAGCACCCTCGAGCGGGAGGGCGAAAGTGGGTCCTACGAGCAGTACTTC. This translates into CASTLEREGESGSYEQYF.

This clone was picked up one time. The chain employs TRBV9 and TRBJ2-3; 10 bases are a match to TRBD2. Germline V lookup: CDR1 SGDLS, CDR2 YYNGEE. J lost 5 bases, V lost 4 bases, and 13 bases had no gene match. This CDR3 comprises 17 residues. This CDR3 reads CASSPRTSGSAGDTQYF. The CDR3 coding sequence is TGTGCCAGCAGCCCTAGGACTAGCGGTTCTGCGGGAGATACGCAGTATTTT. Full variable domain (missing parts from reference TRBV9 and TRBJ2-3): DSGVTQTPKHLITATGQRVTLRCSPRSGDLSVYWYQQSLDQGLQFLIQYYNGEERAKGNILERFSAQQFPDLHSELNLSSLELGDSALYFCASSPRTSGSAGDTQYFGPGTRLTVL.

This chain uses TRBV6-1 with TRBJ2-6; TRBD1 might be the D (5 bases). Trimming left V 1 base short and J 0 bases short, with 13 bases between. CDR1 MNHNS and CDR2 SASEGT come from the germline V gene. The CDR3 totals 18 residues. The CDR3 nucleotides read TGTGCCAGCAGTGAAGAAACAGGAGTTCTCTCTGGGGCCAACGTCCTGACTTTC. It translates to CASSEETGVLSGANVLTF.

V is TRBV4-1 and J is TRBJ1-4; a weak D match, TRBD1 (5 bases). The CDR3 is 16 amino acids. V was trimmed by 1 base and J by 3 bases, leaving 12 bases between them. Germline values: CDR1 MGHRA, CDR2 YSYEKL. The CDR3 DNA is TGCGCCAGCAGCCAAGCGAGGAGGGGTGCTAATGAAAAACTGTTTTTT. Protein product: CASSQARRGANEKLFF.

The chain links TRBV7-9 to TRBJ2-3; 7 bases agree with TRBD2. Germline V CDR1 and CDR2: SEHNR, FQNEAQ (reference sequence). Trimming removed 5 bases from V and 0 bases from J; junction bases left unmatched: 8. The CDR3 has 16 amino acids. CDR3 sequence (DNA): TGTGCCAGCAGCGATCCACTAGCGCAAAGCACAGATACGCAGTATTTT. This gives the protein CASSDPLAQSTDTQYF.

V gene TRBV4-1 combines with J gene TRBJ2-5, with 10 bases lining up with TRBD2. Per germline, CDR1 MGHRA and CDR2 YSYEKL. This CDR3 has 17 residues. V lost 4 bases, J lost 0 bases, and 8 bases stayed unmatched. The CDR3 DNA reads as TGCGCCAGCAGCCCCTGGACTAGCGGCAGGTACCAAGAGACCCAGTACTTC. It yields the protein CASSPWTSGRYQETQYF.

The genes are TRBV15 and TRBJ2-1; D may be TRBD2 (5 bases). In germline, CDR1 is LNHNV, CDR2 YYDKDF (reference sequence). The ends were cut back, 5 bases at V and 6 bases at J, with 8 bases in the middle. The CDR3 has 12 residues. The CDR3 DNA reads TGTGCCACCAGCCTCGGAGGCAATGAGCAGTTCTTC. Translating it yields CATSLGGNEQFF.

The V gene is TRBV5-6, the J gene TRBJ2-6; 9 bases match TRBD1. In germline, CDR1 is SGHDT, CDR2 YYEEEE. The CDR3 runs 18 residues. The trim removed 4 bases at V and 1 base at J, leaving 9 bases unmatched. CDR3: CASSLWTGARSGANVLTF. The DNA for the CDR3 is TGTGCCAGCAGCCTTTGGACAGGGGCCCGATCTGGGGCCAACGTCCTGACTTTC.

The chain employs TRBV15 and TRBJ2-7; 12 nucleotides align to TRBD2. CDR3 length: 18 amino acids. V shed 2 bases, J shed 5 bases, and the junction held 13 bases outside the gene matches. The V gene's germline CDR1 is LNHNV and CDR2 YYDKDF (reference sequence). CDR3 nucleotides: TGTGCCACCAGCAGATCCTTAAGACTAGCGGGAGTTGAGGACGAGCAGTACTTC. It codes for CATSRSLRLAGVEDEQYF. The variable domain in full, with the rest retrieved from reference TRBV15 and TRBJ2-7, is DAMVIQNPRYQVTQFGKPVTLSCSQTLNHNVMYWYQQKSSQAPKLLFHYYDKDFNNEADTPDNFQSRRPNTSFCFLDIRSPGLGDTAMYLCATSRSLRLAGVEDEQYFGPGTRLTVT.

CDR3 residues: CASSPGTGQETQYF. For the CDR3, the DNA is TGTGCCAGCAGCCCAGGGACAGGGCAAGAGACCCAGTACTTC. The genes are TRBV9 and TRBJ2-5; 9 positions match TRBD1. The germline CDR1 and CDR2 sequences are SGDLS and YYNGEE. This CDR3 has 14 residues. Trimming cost V 4 bases and J 2 bases; bases outside gene matches: 3.

As DNA, the CDR3 is TGCGCCAGCAGGTCATCGGCGGGAGGGTACGAGCAGTACTTC. Translation: CASRSSAGGYEQYF. The chain joins TRBV5-1 to TRBJ2-7; 9 bases line up with TRBD2. The CDR3 is 14 residues long. Trimming removed 5 bases from V and 4 bases from J; junction bases left unmatched: 7. Germline CDR1 SGHRS, CDR2 YFSETQ.

This rearrangement joins TRBV5-6 to TRBJ2-3; TRBD1 matches at 9 bases. Per the germline V gene, CDR1 is SGHDT and CDR2 is YYEEEE. The ends lost 1 base at V and 6 bases at J; junction bases unmatched: 3. The CDR3 consists of 14 residues. The CDR3 region has the DNA TGTGCCAGCAGCTTGACAGGGACAGGGGATACGCAGTATTTT. Encoded protein: CASSLTGTGDTQYF.

The V call is TRBV29-1, the J call TRBJ2-5, with D possibly matching TRBD1 (6 bases). The CDR3 extends over 12 amino acids. Per the germline V gene, CDR1 is SQVTM and CDR2 is ANQGSEA. The V gene lost 7 bases and the J gene lost 4 bases, with 13 bases spanning the gap. The CDR3 reads CSARTARETQYF. CDR3 nucleotide sequence: TGCAGCGCCCGGACAGCGAGAGAGACCCAGTACTTC.

The table lists this clone with a few counts. CDR3 nucleotides: TGTGCCAGCAGCACTGAGCGGGAGAGGAGCACAGATACGCAGTATTTT. Translated, it gives CASSTERERSTDTQYF. The gene calls are TRBV7-2 and TRBJ2-3; TRBD2 matches 8 bases. The germline V gene has CDR1 SGHTA and CDR2 FQGNSA. Germline trimming cut 5 bases from V and 0 bases from J; bases unmatched to any gene: 7. The CDR3 contains 16 residues.

V and J are TRBV5-1 and TRBJ2-1; TRBD2 matches 13 bases. The ends lost 1 base at V and 3 bases at J; junction bases unmatched: 4. CDR1 is SGHRS and CDR2 is YFSETQ in the germline V gene. The CDR3 consists of 17 residues. The CDR3 region has the DNA TGCGCCAGCAGCTTGATGGGACTAGCGGGACTCTACAATGAGCAGTTCTTC. Translation: CASSLMGLAGLYNEQFF.

The genes are TRBV6-1 and TRBJ2-1; TRBD2 matches at 8 bases. Trimming took 2 bases from V and 10 from J; bases not matched to a gene: 10. CDR1 MNHNS and CDR2 SASEGT come from the germline V gene. The CDR3 runs 15 residues. CDR3 nucleotide sequence: TGTGCCAGCAGTGAAAAGGGACTAGGCTATGGGGAGCAGTTCTTC. Its protein is CASSEKGLGYGEQFF.

As DNA, the CDR3 is TGTGCCAGCAGTCTCGGGACTAGCGGCTACGAGCAGTACTTC. Translated, it gives CASSLGTSGYEQYF. The chain combines TRBV27 with TRBJ2-7, with TRBD2 matching 11 bases. Looked up from germline, CDR1 is MNHEY and CDR2 is SMNVEV (reference sequence). Trimming removed 5 bases from V and 3 bases from J; junction bases left unmatched: 3. The CDR3 length is 14 residues.

This clone was seen only a few times. A read error may produce the germline difference seen at one junction end. The chain uses TRBV25-1 and TRBJ2-2; TRBD2 agrees at 13 bases. Germline V gene sequence: CDR1 MGHDK, CDR2 SYGVNS. The CDR3 contains 18 residues. The CDR3 region is CASSRGLAGDRDTGELLF. The CDR3 DNA reads TGTGCCAGCAGCCGAGGACTAGCGGGAGATCGAGACACCGGGGAGCTGCTTTTT.

This clone occurred a few times. This chain joins TRBV25-1 and TRBJ2-3, with 8 positions matching TRBD2. The CDR3 is 15 residues long. The V and J ends lost 4 bases and 6 bases, in that order; junction bases with no gene match: 9. Germline V gene data show CDR1 as MGHDK and CDR2 as SYGVNS. The CDR3 coding sequence is TGTGCCAGCAGTGCCCCGGGGCAGCGGGGGGATACGCAGTATTTT. Protein: CASSAPGQRGDTQYF.

The chain joins TRBV7-3 to TRBJ2-6, with D maybe TRBD1 (6 bases). CDR3 size: 17 residues. The V end was cut by 5 bases, the J end by 0 bases, with 14 bases between. Germline CDR1 SGHTA, CDR2 FQGTGA. The CDR3 nucleotides read TGTGCCAGCAGCGGAGGACAGCCCCGCTCTGGGGCCAACGTCCTGACTTTC. Translated, it gives CASSGGQPRSGANVLTF.

The J gene is TRBJ2-1, the V gene TRBV27, with D perhaps TRBD2 (6 bases). The CDR3 has 17 residues. V lost 2 bases and J 0 bases, leaving 14 bases between the germline ends. Germline V lookup: CDR1 MNHEY, CDR2 SMNVEV (reference sequence). CDR3: CASSLKKRVHSYNEQFF. CDR3 bases: TGTGCCAGCAGTTTAAAGAAGCGGGTCCACTCCTACAATGAGCAGTTCTTC.